Listed below are T cell receptor beta chains from one sample, sequenced in a study of cytomegalovirus exposure and HLA in healthy donors. Profiling relied on immunoSEQ multiplex PCR, and the TCRdb table lists in-frame clones only, not all of them. The top ten clones hold approximately 20% of a sample with about 150,000 clones, 75% to 90% of them seen once. Sequencing used PBMCs. These receptors all come from a man aged 18 to 29 in good health and CMV-seropositive. CDR3s include the opening cysteine and the closing phenylalanine or tryptophan. The D gene is left open where the match is weak. Part of the rows lack a size; the others show once, few, many or a class for expanded clones.

TRBJ2-1,TRBD2,16,-,TRBV5-6,TGTGCCAGCAGGCACTCACTAGCGGGAGCTGACGGTGAGCAGTTCTTC,CASRHSLAGADGEQFF
TRBJ1-2,TRBD1,13,-,TRBV6-1,TGTGCCAGCAGTGAAGAAACAGGGGATGGCTACACCTTC,CASSEETGDGYTF
TRBJ2-3,-,15,-,TRBV7-6,TGTGCCAGCAGCTTCCGAGGAGGGGGCACAGATACGCAGTATTTT,CASSFRGGGTDTQYF
TRBJ1-2,-,15,-,TRBV19,TGTGCCAGTAGTATCCGCCCGGTATTCGAATATGGCTACACCTTC,CASSIRPVFEYGYTF
TRBJ2-5,TRBD2,15,-,TRBV15,TGTGCCACCAGCAGCGTCCAAGCGGGGTCGGGGACCCAGTACTTC,CATSSVQAGSGTQYF
TRBJ1-1,-,14,few,TRBV18,TGTGCCAGCTCGCATGACAGGAGGAACACTGAAGCTTTCTTT,CASSHDRRNTEAFF
TRBJ2-1,TRBD1,18,-,TRBV28,TGTGCCAGCAGTTCGGGACAGGGGGCAAGGCCCGGCTACAATGAGCAGTTCTTC,CASSSGQGARPGYNEQFF
TRBJ1-4,-,14,-,TRBV9,TGTGCCAGCAGCCCTAGGCAGGGTAATGAAAAACTGTTTTTT,CASSPRQGNEKLFF
TRBJ1-6,-,17,-,TRBV9,TGTGCCAGCAGCGTAGAGGTGGTGGGGCAGGGGTATTCACCCCTCCACTTT,CASSVEVVGQGYSPLHF
TRBJ2-7,TRBD1,14,-,TRBV6-5,TGTGCCAGCCAAACCCTCAACAGGGGGTCAGAGCAGTACTTC,CASQTLNRGSEQYF
TRBJ1-2,-,13,once,TRBV7-6,TGTGCCAGCAGCCCCGGACAGAACTATGGCTACACCTTC,CASSPGQNYGYTF
TRBJ2-1,TRBD1,14,-,TRBV6-4,TGTGCCAGCAGTGACGGGACAGGGGGCAATGAGCAGTTCTTC,CASSDGTGGNEQFF
TRBJ1-1,TRBD1,14,-,TRBV2,TGTGCCAGAAAGGGACAGGGGGAAAGGACTGAAGCTTTCTTT,CARKGQGERTEAFF
TRBJ2-7,-,16,-,TRBV21-1,TGTGCCAGCAGCCCAAGTTGGACTAGCGGGTTCTACGAGCAGTACTTC,CASSPSWTSGFYEQYF
TRBJ2-3,TRBD1,12,-,TRBV2,TGTGCCGTCAACAGGGGAACAGATACGCAGTATTTT,CAVNRGTDTQYF
TRBJ2-7,-,14,-,TRBV27,TGTGCCAGCAGTTTCTCAGGGCTAGGCCCCGAGCAGTACTTC,CASSFSGLGPEQYF
TRBJ2-3,TRBD2,14,-,TRBV7-3,TGTGCCAGCAGCCTAGCGGGACGCACAGATACGCAGTATTTT,CASSLAGRTDTQYF
TRBJ1-2,TRBD1,13,-,TRBV7-2,TGTGCCAGCAGGGGACAGGGAGTCTATGGCTACACCTTC,CASRGQGVYGYTF
TRBJ1-5,-,14,-,TRBV19,TGTGCCAGTAGTATAAGCGTTCGCAGCCGGCCCCAGCATTTT,CASSISVRSRPQHF
TRBJ2-5,TRBD1,14,-,TRBV5-1,TGCGCCAGCAGCTTGGCCCAGGGGGTGGAGACCCAGTACTTC,CASSLAQGVETQYF
TRBJ2-5,TRBD1,17,-,TRBV5-1,TGCGCCAGCAGGCCCAGAGGGACAGCGGAGTATGGAGAGACCCAGTACTTC,CASRPRGTAEYGETQYF
TRBJ2-3,TRBD1,15,-,TRBV18,TGTGCCAGCTCACCACCAGGGGGCGAAACAGATACGCAGTATTTT,CASSPPGGETDTQYF